The 26 T cell receptor beta chains below all came from one sample that was sequenced in a study of OX40 agonist ivuxolimab in advanced cancers. Measured with immunoSEQ multiplex PCR; TCRdb has only the in-frame clones, and not every one. In the table there are 50,000 to 55,000 clones, around 87% of which are singletons. The sample here was CD4+ or CD8+ T cells sorted from blood, taken in a trial of the OX40 agonist ivuxolimab. All receptors derive from an adult with an advanced solid tumor such as melanoma, head and neck, liver or kidney cancer.

The count of this clone is one. The gene calls are TRBV19 and TRBJ2-2; 8 nucleotides line up with TRBD1. The J segment lost 5 bases and the V segment lost 5 bases, leaving 7 bases of the junction unmatched. The CDR3 spans 15 residues. CDR1 and CDR2 from the germline V gene are LNHDA and SQIVND (reference sequence). CDR3 region: CASSRGRGRTGELFF. The CDR3 region has the DNA TGTGCCAGTAGTCGTGGCAGGGGGCGGACCGGGGAGCTGTTTTTT.

The V and J genes are TRBV7-2 and TRBJ1-1, with D tentatively TRBD1 (5 bases). The germline gives CDR1 SGHTA, CDR2 FQGNSA. The length of the CDR3 is 15 residues. V lost 4 bases and J 0 bases, leaving 12 bases between the germline ends. This CDR3 reads CASSSRQTVNTEAFF. In nucleotides, the CDR3 is TGTGCCAGCAGCTCTCGACAGACGGTGAACACTGAAGCTTTCTTT. The whole variable domain, remainder taken from reference TRBV7-2 and TRBJ1-1, is GAGVSQSPSNKVTEKGKDVELRCDPISGHTALYWYRQSLGQGLEFLIYFQGNSAPDKSGLPSDRFSAERTGGSVSTLTIQRTQQEDSAVYLCASSSRQTVNTEAFFGQGTRLTVV.

The V gene is TRBV27, the J gene TRBJ2-3; 8 bases are shared with TRBD2. The trim removed 5 bases at V and 0 bases at J, leaving 4 bases unmatched. This CDR3 is built from 15 residues. Germline lookup yields CDR1 MNHEY and CDR2 SMNVEV (reference sequence). CDR3 sequence: CASSLRGGSTDTQYF. The CDR3 region has the DNA TGTGCCAGCAGTCTCCGGGGGGGGAGCACAGATACGCAGTATTTT.

The chain carries TRBV5-6 and TRBJ1-5, with D tentatively TRBD1 (6 bases). The germline V and J ends were trimmed by 0 bases and 2 bases, with 12 bases remaining between them. In germline, CDR1 is SGHDT, CDR2 YYEEEE. CDR3 size: 16 residues. As DNA, the CDR3 is TGTGCCAGCAGCTTGGGTCAGGGGTCGGGCAATCAGCCCCAGCATTTT. Amino acids: CASSLGQGSGNQPQHF. Supplemented by reference TRBV5-6 and TRBJ1-5, the full variable domain reads DAGVTQSPTHLIKTRGQQVTLRCSPKSGHDTVSWYQQALGQGPQFIFQYYEEEERQRGNFPDRFSGHQFPNYSSELNVNALLLGDSALYLCASSLGQGSGNQPQHFGDGTRLSIL.

The chain uses TRBV11-3 and TRBJ2-2; no definite D call. In germline, CDR1 is SGHNT, CDR2 YENEEA. This CDR3 is 13 amino acids long. Trimming shortened V by 5 bases and J by 5 bases, and 9 bases separated the two germline ends. CDR3 residues: CASSIRATGELFF. CDR3 coding DNA: TGTGCCAGCAGCATACGGGCGACCGGGGAGCTGTTTTTT.

V and J are TRBV28 and TRBJ2-2; tentatively, D is TRBD2 (7 bases). Germline V gene sequence: CDR1 MDHEN, CDR2 SYDVKM. CDR3 length equals 14 residues. Trimming took 6 bases from V and 9 from J, leaving 17 bases between them. CDR3 DNA sequence: TGTGCCAGCAGATTCCCCGGGGGGCGGAGGGAGCTGTTTTTT. Amino acid sequence: CASRFPGGRRELFF. Complete variable domain (other parts from reference TRBV28 and TRBJ2-2): DVKVTQSSRYLVKRTGEKVFLECVQDMDHENMFWYRQDPGLGLRLIYFSYDVKMKEKGDIPEGYSVSREKKERFSLILESASTNQTSMYLCASRFPGGRRELFFGEGSRLTVL.

The chain recombines TRBV11-2 with TRBJ1-4, with a possible D match to TRBD1 (5 bases). Trimming stripped 6 bases from V and 3 bases from J, with 20 bases between. This CDR3 region has 17 residues. Germline V lookup: CDR1 SGHAT, CDR2 FQNNGV. The CDR3 bases are TGTGCCAGCAGTTTACGGGACTTCCCGGGCCCTAATGAAAAACTGTTTTTT. Amino acids: CASSLRDFPGPNEKLFF.

The chain couples TRBV6-8 to TRBJ2-2; the D is unclear. CDR3 length: 14 residues. Germline V lookup: CDR1 MNHGY, CDR2 SAAAGT. V gave up 2 bases and J gave up 1 base, with 5 bases separating them. CDR3 bases: TGTGCCAGCAGTTACGGAAAGAACACCGGGGAGCTGTTTTTT. Its translation: CASSYGKNTGELFF.

The CDR3 is CASSWGTGLNQPQHF. The CDR3 DNA follows: TGTGCCAGCTCGTGGGGGACAGGCCTCAATCAGCCCCAGCATTTT. This sequence joins TRBV7-9 and TRBJ1-5; 8 bases agree with TRBD1. CDR1 and CDR2 from the germline V gene are SEHNR and FQNEAQ (reference sequence). The CDR3 has 15 amino acids. With 8 bases clipped from V and 3 bases from J, the junction kept 9 bases outside the gene matches.

The chain recombines TRBV5-8 with TRBJ1-5; possibly TRBD1 for D (5 bases). V lost 2 bases and J lost 4, with 10 bases in between. The CDR3 length is 14 residues. From germline, CDR1 is SGHTS and CDR2 YDEGEE. The CDR3 spells CASSLGEGNQPQHF. In DNA form, the CDR3 reads TGTGCCAGCAGCTTAGGGGAGGGGAATCAGCCCCAGCATTTT. The full variable domain, completed using reference TRBV5-8 and TRBJ1-5, is EAGVTQSPTHLIKTRGQQATLRCSPISGHTSVYWYQQALGLGLQFLLWYDEGEERNRGNFPPRFSGRQFPNYSSELNVNALELEDSALYLCASSLGEGNQPQHFGDGTRLSIL.

The V gene is TRBV7-2, the J gene TRBJ1-1; tentatively, D is TRBD1 (5 bases). This CDR3 spans 15 amino acids. Germline lookup yields CDR1 SGHTA and CDR2 FQGNSA. The germline V and J ends were trimmed by 6 bases and 0 bases, with 14 bases remaining between them. The CDR3 loop is CASRITDILNTEAFF. The CDR3, as DNA: TGTGCCAGCAGAATAACGGACATCTTGAACACTGAAGCTTTCTTT.

The chain joins TRBV28 to TRBJ1-4; D ambiguous. The ends were cut back, 5 bases at V and 3 bases at J, with 16 bases in the middle. CDR3 length equals 16 residues. Germline V lookup: CDR1 MDHEN, CDR2 SYDVKM. DNA for the CDR3: TGTGCCAGCAGTCGCATCCGGGAGCCTCCTAATGAAAAACTGTTTTTT. This gives the protein CASSRIREPPNEKLFF.

This sequence joins TRBV11-2 and TRBJ2-1; 8 bases map to TRBD2. CDR1 and CDR2 (germline): SGHAT, FQNNGV. V shed 2 bases, J shed 9 bases, and the junction held 6 bases outside the gene matches. CDR3 size: 14 residues. CDR3 sequence (DNA): TGTGCCAGCAGCTTACAGCGGGAGTACGGTGAGCAGTTCTTC. This translates into CASSLQREYGEQFF.

The V call is TRBV5-1, the J call TRBJ2-1, with D unclear. CDR1 and CDR2 from the germline V gene are SGHRS and YFSETQ. V lost 5 bases to trimming and J lost 8 bases, with 14 bases between them. The CDR3 loop spans 13 amino acids. CDR3 loop: CASRGDNNDEQFF. The DNA of the CDR3 is TGCGCCAGCAGGGGCGATAACAATGATGAGCAGTTCTTC.

The table lists this clone with a count of one. Within the sample, other DNA sequences also encode this same CDR3. The V gene is TRBV11-2, the J gene TRBJ1-1; perhaps TRBD1 as D (5 bases). The CDR3 has 15 residues. V was clipped by 3 bases and J by 1 base, with 12 bases between them. CDR1 and CDR2 (germline): SGHAT, FQNNGV. CDR3 bases: TGTGCCAGCAGCTTTTCGGACACTCCGAACACTGAAGCTTTCTTT. It translates to CASSFSDTPNTEAFF.

The chain employs TRBV5-1 and TRBJ2-1; 11 bases match TRBD2. The CDR3 is made up of 17 amino acids. The germline V gene has CDR1 SGHRS and CDR2 YFSETQ. V was clipped by 0 bases and J by 4 bases; unmatched bases: 6. The CDR3 bases are TGCGCCAGCAGCTTGGGTATCGGGACTAGCGGTTACAATGAGCAGTTCTTC. Protein product: CASSLGIGTSGYNEQFF.

The V call is TRBV5-5, the J call TRBJ2-2; no clear D. The CDR3 runs to 13 residues. Germline CDR1 is SGHKS and CDR2 is YYEKEE (reference sequence). The germline V and J ends were trimmed by 4 bases and 2 bases, with 6 bases remaining between them. This CDR3 is CASSQANTGELFF. The CDR3 DNA is TGTGCCAGCAGCCAGGCTAACACCGGGGAGCTGTTTTTT.

The chain combines TRBV28 with TRBJ1-2; D is possibly TRBD1 (5 bases). CDR1 MDHEN and CDR2 SYDVKM come from the germline V gene. V lost 4 bases to trimming and J lost 8 bases, with 26 bases between them. The CDR3 spans 17 residues. The CDR3: CASSSAAEGAGSRGYTF. The CDR3 DNA follows: TGTGCCAGCAGTTCGGCCGCCGAAGGGGCCGGATCGAGAGGCTACACCTTC.

DNA for the CDR3: TGTGCCAGCACCCCGGACAACCAAGAGACCCAGTACTTC. Protein: CASTPDNQETQYF. The gene calls are TRBV28 and TRBJ2-5, with D tentatively TRBD1 (5 bases). Per germline, CDR1 MDHEN and CDR2 SYDVKM. The ends were cut back, 7 bases at V and 0 bases at J, with 9 bases in the middle. CDR3 length equals 13 residues.

The genes are TRBV7-5 and TRBJ2-7; TRBD2 is the table's D call, not checked against the DNA. TRBV7-5 is recorded as a pseudogene. The CDR3 is made up of 18 amino acids. This CDR3 reads CVRSLILDIAGITYEQYV. The CDR3 DNA reads as TGTGTCAGAAGCTTAATCCTAGACATAGCGGGGATCACCTACGAGCAGTACGTC.

This chain links TRBV15 with TRBJ2-2; D might be TRBD1 (6 bases). Germline assignment: CDR1 LNHNV and CDR2 YYDKDF (reference sequence). Trimming removed 9 bases at V and 4 bases at J, with 18 bases between. The CDR3 loop spans 15 amino acids. The chain's CDR3 is CATAPGAGVTGELFF. CDR3 nucleotide sequence: TGTGCCACGGCCCCAGGGGCAGGGGTCACCGGGGAGCTGTTTTTT.

In its sample, this clone was seen a few times. The chain recombines TRBV7-2 with TRBJ2-1; 11 bases are a match to TRBD1. With V trimmed by 3 bases and J by 9 bases, 4 bases remained unmatched. The CDR3 is 14 amino acids. Germline V lookup: CDR1 SGHTA, CDR2 FQGNSA. CDR3 protein: CASSFGTGGTEQFF. For the CDR3, the DNA is TGTGCCAGCAGCTTTGGGACAGGGGGGACTGAGCAGTTCTTC.

This chain joins TRBV28 and TRBJ2-7, with D maybe TRBD2 (5 bases). CDR1 MDHEN and CDR2 SYDVKM come from the germline V gene. Trimming took 4 bases from V and 4 from J, leaving 11 bases between them. There are 13 residues in the CDR3. CDR3 coding DNA: TGTGCCAGCAGTTCTCTGAGAGGGTACGAGCAGTACGTC. Translating it yields CASSSLRGYEQYV.

The V gene is TRBV29-1, the J gene TRBJ2-7; maybe TRBD1 (8 bases). The germline gives CDR1 SQVTM, CDR2 ANQGSEA. This CDR3 comprises 14 residues. V was clipped by 6 bases and J by 1 base, with 16 bases between them. The CDR3 sequence: CSVGGRTGSYEQYF. The CDR3 DNA follows: TGCAGCGTCGGGGGGCGGACAGGGTCCTACGAGCAGTACTTC.

The V and J genes are TRBV9 and TRBJ2-1, with no clear D. Between the trimmed V and J ends, which lost 1 base and 9 bases, there was a span of 11 bases. The germline V gene has CDR1 SGDLS and CDR2 YYNGEE. This CDR3 is built from 13 residues. The CDR3 nucleotides are TGTGCCAGCAGCGTAATATTTCGGGCTGAGCAGTTCTTC. Protein sequence: CASSVIFRAEQFF. Full variable domain (rest looked up from reference TRBV9 and TRBJ2-1): DSGVTQTPKHLITATGQRVTLRCSPRSGDLSVYWYQQSLDQGLQFLIQYYNGEERAKGNILERFSAQQFPDLHSELNLSSLELGDSALYFCASSVIFRAEQFFGPGTRLTVL.

This clone was recorded a few times. The chain couples TRBV19 to TRBJ1-6; 7 positions match TRBD1. The ends lost 5 bases at V and 4 bases at J; junction bases unmatched: 14. The germline CDR1 and CDR2 sequences are LNHDA and SQIVND (reference sequence). The CDR3 covers 18 residues. The CDR3 loop is CASSGTDAYGVYNSPLHF. The CDR3 nucleotides read TGTGCCAGTAGTGGGACAGACGCCTACGGAGTGTATAATTCACCCCTCCACTTT.